This TCR beta chain was obtained from a study of blood T cell repertoires in COVID-19 (dated by TCRdb to between 2020 and 2021). For the wider study: Samples from collaborators originated in the United States, Italy and Spain and spanned both the acute and convalescent phases of COVID-19. The prospective study material was composed of cDNA or gDNA derived from T cells, B-cell-depleted T cells, or PBMCs. Deeply sampled blood TCRbeta repertoires from subjects exposed to, actively infected with, or recovered from COVID-19 were included in the dataset. The repertoires were made available in a free public database intended to serve as a resource for research on the immune response to SARS-CoV-2. The samples were drawn from two sources: the first 160 participants of the ongoing ImmuneRACE study, and approximately 1,300 subjects contributed by 6 global collaborators. Nearly every sample came with metadata listing a de-identified subject ID, COVID-19 status, age in years and sex. Where HLA class I and class II types were available, the types were taken from metadata supplied by the sample provider, not from assay-based typing.

Findings and caveats that apply to the study as a whole: The quantity of clinical and demographic metadata differed by source and by participant and was supplied without curation.

Participants in the prospective study were aged about 18 to 90 years, lived in some 24 United States geographic areas, and enrolled through a virtual design. In the prospective study, cohorts were assigned on the basis of participant-reported clinical history obtained from a screening survey and a study questionnaire. ImmuneRACE Cohort 3 recovered participants were defined by two consecutive negative NP/OP PCR tests, healthcare professional clearance, or symptom resolution. In the prospective study, mobile phlebotomists collected whole blood, serum and a nasopharyngeal or oropharyngeal swab from each participant. Over an approximately 2-month period, participants in the prospective study had the option of providing additional blood draws and questionnaires. Blood samples from the prospective study were shipped frozen or at room temperature prior to DNA extraction. The immunoSEQ Assay, a bias-controlled multiplex PCR, was used to amplify TCRbeta CDR3 regions from genomic DNA. In the original analysis: Within the assay, amplification of reference gene primers was used to estimate how many nucleated cells each sample contained. To quantify the absolute abundance of each unique TCRbeta CDR3 rearrangement, sequence reads were collapsed and filtered. Productive Simpson clonality was computed per sample as the square root of Simpson's diversity index over productive rearrangements. TCRdb carries this immuneACCESS record with in-frame sequences only. Its versions omit some clonotypes, under half of them owing to an unresolved V gene in the studies checked, with the rest unexplained. Clone size and the V and J calls come from that table; the DNA yielded D and trimming. The sample includes 390,000 or so clones, with over 80% observed a single time. Around 5.1% of the sample is in the top ten clones.

As to this clone: Its antigen is still unknown. Base qualities were left out, and no much larger clone turns up one base away.

Counted from cysteine to phenylalanine, this CDR3 has 15 amino acids. Kept here is only the CDR3 DNA, which spans 45 bases and is read in frame from base 1. CDR1 and CDR2 are read off the germline V gene (reference sequence) as SGHNT and YYREEE. Trimming at the junction amounts to 0 bases on V and 1 base on J, and the germline ends lie 8 bases apart. This receptor was identified in a woman aged 45 to 65 who had recovered from COVID-19. The specimen sequenced was PBMCs or T cells enriched from blood (not recorded which). The chain uses TRBV5-4 and TRBJ1-5; the D gene is unclear. The DNA sequence reads TGTGCCAGCAGCTTGGGAGGGTCCAGCAATCAGCCCCAGCATTTT. Its translation reads: CASSLGGSSNQPQHF. Joined to the reference TRBV5-4 and TRBJ1-5 proteins, this CDR3 gives the full variable domain: ETGVTQSPTHLIKTRGQQVTLRCSSQSGHNTVSWYQQALGQGPQFIFQYYREEENGRGNFPPRFSGLQFPNYSSELNVNALELDDSALYLCASSLGGSSNQPQHFGDGTRLSIL.